The 2 T cell receptor beta chains below were found in one sample sequenced in a study of blood T cell repertoires in COVID-19. Using immunoSEQ multiplex PCR, the repertoire was profiled, and TCRdb retains in-frame clones only, with some absent. This sample has tens of thousands of clones; about 91% occur once, and the top ten carry 1.9%. Sequencing used peripheral blood. These receptors all come from a woman of 80 years or more with active or convalescent COVID-19.

V is TRBV5-6 and J is TRBJ1-2; 8 bases match TRBD1. The germline V gene has CDR1 SGHDT and CDR2 YYEEEE. Unmatched junction bases numbered 2, after V lost 5 bases and J lost 5 bases. The CDR3 spans 12 residues. The CDR3 region has the DNA TGTGCCAGCAGACGACAGGGGTATGGCTACACCTTC. Residues: CASRRQGYGYTF.

The chain couples TRBV7-9 to TRBJ1-5; perhaps TRBD1 as D (5 bases). The germline V gene encodes CDR1 SEHNR and CDR2 FQNEAQ (reference sequence). Trimming removed 5 bases at V and 2 bases at J, with 13 bases between. This CDR3 spans 15 amino acids. The chain's CDR3 is CASSPRGTGNQPQHF. The DNA for the CDR3 is TGTGCCAGCAGCCCACGGGGGACGGGCAATCAGCCCCAGCATTTT.